This T cell receptor (beta chain) is from a study of blood T cell repertoires in COVID-19. Study in general: Sources were T cells, B-cell-depleted T cells, or PBMCs; the material itself was cDNA or gDNA.

The CDR3 is made up of 15 amino acids. V shed 1 base and J shed 4 bases, with 13 bases lying between them. Germline CDR1 reads MGHRA; CDR2 reads YSYEKL. Authors' methods: Amplifying reference gene primers gave estimates of nucleated cell counts. The method was immunoSEQ multiplex PCR; TCRdb's version includes in-frame clones alone and lacks a portion of them. Clone size and the V and J calls come from that table; the DNA yielded D and trimming. The table has roughly 300,000 clones, around 87% seen once. Sample: peripheral blood. This sequence originates from a woman aged 45-60 years who had recovered from COVID-19. The chain has TRBV4-1 and TRBJ1-1; D possibly corresponds to TRBD1 (5 bases). This chain's CDR3 is CASSQVFQGSTEAFF. CDR3 sequence (DNA): TGCGCCAGCAGCCAAGTCTTCCAGGGCAGCACTGAAGCTTTCTTT.